One sample yielded the 18 T cell receptor beta chains listed below, sequenced in a study of T-cell reconstitution after alpha-beta-depleted transplantation in children (dated by TCRdb to about 2016). The library relied on PCR. Sequenced using an Illumina HiSeq 2500. TCR library preparation used molecular barcoding, with unique molecular identifiers applied to normalize quantification of the TCRbeta repertoire. The public sequencing data were trimmed at Q25 with fastp and processed into clonotypes with MiXCR by TCRdb, which kept only in-frame beta chains. Rows with one shared CDR3 protein collapse into an entry with the most common genes and DNA. The sample table lists 450,000 to 550,000 distinct CDR3 sequences, over 10% of them with a count of one. Around 15% of the sample rests with the top ten. Read against the paper, the sample's treatment or condition label means: allogeneic hematopoietic cell transplantation with graft depleted of TCRalphabeta T cells and CD19 B cells.

Sequenced here: PBMCs, mostly from graft donor cells, sampled 180 days after TCRalphabeta/CD19-depleted stem cell transplant. These receptors were collected from a female patient aged 2-10 years who had a stem cell transplant for aplastic anemia, so the T cells may come from the graft donor.

The rearrangement links TRBV13 to TRBJ2-1; 12 nucleotides align to TRBD2. CDR3 size: 15 residues. CDR1 and CDR2 from the germline V gene are PRHDT and FYEKMQ (reference sequence). V lost 5 bases to trimming and J lost 7 bases; unmatched junction nucleotides: 6. The CDR3: CASSRGLAGRNEQFF. The CDR3 DNA reads as TGTGCCAGCAGCCGCGGACTAGCGGGACGGAATGAGCAGTTCTTC.

In this sample, this clonotype turned up a few times. The chain employs TRBV4-2 and TRBJ2-1; D might be TRBD1 (7 bases). This CDR3 region has 16 residues. The V gene lost 3 bases and the J gene lost 2 bases, with 14 bases spanning the gap. Germline CDR1 reads LGHNA; CDR2 reads YNFKEQ. In DNA, the CDR3 is TGTGCCAGCAGCCACCCCGGAGGGGGCGCCTACAATGAGCAGTTCTTC. It yields the protein CASSHPGGGAYNEQFF.

V is TRBV27 and J is TRBJ1-1, with 8 bases matching TRBD1. CDR1 is MNHEY and CDR2 is SMNVEV in the germline V gene (reference sequence). The junction had 5 bases not matched to a gene; V was cut back by 11 bases and J by 0 bases. The CDR3 is 13 residues long. The CDR3 DNA sequence: TGTGCCGCCCGGGACAGGATGAACACTGAAGCTTTCTTT. Encoded protein: CAARDRMNTEAFF.

Many counts were recorded for this clonotype. The V call is TRBV6-5, the J call TRBJ1-1; TRBD1 might be the D (5 bases). Germline V gives CDR1 MNHEY, CDR2 SVGAGI. This CDR3 spans 17 amino acids. V lost 7 bases and J lost 3, with 24 bases in between. The CDR3 loop is CASTPGWKRGKDTEAFF. Here the CDR3 DNA reads TGTGCCAGCACCCCGGGATGGAAAAGGGGCAAGGACACTGAAGCTTTCTTT.

At least ten counts were recorded for this clonotype. This rearrangement joins TRBV20-1 to TRBJ2-1; 14 nucleotides match TRBD2. This CDR3 has 18 residues. Germline assignment: CDR1 DFQATT and CDR2 SNEGSKA (reference sequence). V lost 2 bases and J lost 3; bases outside the gene matches: 9. This CDR3 reads CSARPLGLAGVSYNEQFF. CDR3 DNA: TGCAGTGCTAGACCCCTGGGACTAGCGGGAGTGAGCTACAATGAGCAGTTCTTC.

CDR3 nucleotide sequence: TGTGCCAGCTCACTGCTACCCGAGGGGTACGGCTACACCTTC. Its protein is CASSLLPEGYGYTF. This chain uses TRBV18 with TRBJ1-2; a weak D match, TRBD1 (5 bases). The CDR3 is 14 amino acids. The V gene lost 4 bases and the J gene lost 8 bases, with 17 bases spanning the gap. Germline loops: CDR1 KGHSH, CDR2 LQKENI. The full variable domain, its missing parts supplied by reference TRBV18 and TRBJ1-2, is NAGVMQNPRHLVRRRGQEARLRCSPMKGHSHVYWYRQLPEEGLKFMVYLQKENIIDESGMPKERFSAEFPKEGPSILRIQQVVRGDSAAYFCASSLLPEGYGYTFGSGTRLTVV.

CDR3 protein: CASTLIGRLSPYEQYF. The CDR3 DNA is TGTGCCAGCACCCTTATCGGTAGACTAAGCCCCTACGAGCAGTACTTC. The rearrangement uses TRBV12-3 or TRBV12-4 and TRBJ2-7; D is possibly TRBD2 (5 bases). V gave up 7 bases and J gave up 2 bases, with 21 bases separating them. This CDR3 has 16 residues.

The gene calls are TRBV7-2 and TRBJ2-2; tentative D call: TRBD2 (5 bases). With 4 bases removed from V and 4 bases from J, the gap between germline ends came to 7 bases. Germline CDR1 reads SGHTA; CDR2 reads FQGNSA. The CDR3 is 13 residues long. The CDR3 region is CASSWGATGELFF. The CDR3 nucleotides read TGTGCCAGCAGCTGGGGAGCCACCGGGGAGCTGTTTTTT.

CDR3 loop: CATSRATGAVPSYNEQFF. CDR3 nucleotide sequence: TGTGCCACCAGCAGAGCAACAGGGGCCGTACCGTCCTACAATGAGCAGTTCTTC. The J gene is TRBJ2-1, the V gene TRBV15; 7 bases align to TRBD1. J gave up 1 base and V 1 base, and 10 bases lay outside the gene matches. The CDR3 is made up of 18 amino acids. Germline lookup yields CDR1 LNHNV and CDR2 YYDKDF (reference sequence). Full variable domain (remainder filled in from reference TRBV15 and TRBJ2-1): DAMVIQNPRYQVTQFGKPVTLSCSQTLNHNVMYWYQQKSSQAPKLLFHYYDKDFNNEADTPDNFQSRRPNTSFCFLDIRSPGLGDTAMYLCATSRATGAVPSYNEQFFGPGTRLTVL.

This clonotype was seen ten or more times. The rearrangement joins TRBV15 to TRBJ2-7; unclear D gene. The CDR3 length is 13 residues. V shed 0 bases and J shed 6 bases, with 9 bases lying between them. CDR1 and CDR2 from the germline V gene are LNHNV and YYDKDF (reference sequence). In nucleotides, the CDR3 is TGTGCCACCAGCAGAGATCCCGGTACCGAGCAGTACTTC. Protein: CATSRDPGTEQYF.

The rearrangement joins TRBV6-6 to TRBJ2-1; tentatively, D is TRBD2 (6 bases). There are 11 residues in the CDR3. Germline V gives CDR1 MNHNY, CDR2 SVGAGI (reference sequence). V was shortened by 4 bases and J by 10 bases, with 8 bases between the two germline ends. CDR3 in DNA: TGTGCCAGCAGTTTCGGACTAGAGCAGTTCTTC. It yields the protein CASSFGLEQFF.

This clonotype was counted between two and nine times. V gene TRBV28 combines with J gene TRBJ2-1; D tentatively reads TRBD1 or TRBD2 (5 bases each). The CDR3 has 17 amino acids. The germline V and J ends were trimmed by 1 base and 5 bases, with 18 bases remaining between them. The germline V gene encodes CDR1 MDHEN and CDR2 SYDVKM. CDR3 protein: CASSLYPGPRRNNEQFF. The DNA for the CDR3 is TGTGCCAGCAGTTTATACCCGGGACCCAGAAGGAACAATGAGCAGTTCTTC.

Only a few counts were recorded for this clonotype. The chain joins TRBV7-9 to TRBJ2-7, with D possibly matching TRBD1 (5 bases). The V gene lost 3 bases and the J gene lost 2 bases, with 14 bases spanning the gap. The CDR3 sequence is 15 residues long. Germline V CDR1 and CDR2: SEHNR, FQNEAQ (reference sequence). CDR3: CASSFIGQGAYEQYV. CDR3 bases: TGTGCCAGCAGCTTTATCGGCCAAGGGGCCTACGAGCAGTACGTC.

This clonotype showed up just a few times. This sequence joins TRBV7-9 and TRBJ1-3; D remains ambiguous. The CDR3 runs to 14 residues. Germline loops: CDR1 SEHNR, CDR2 FQNEAQ (reference sequence). V shed 2 bases and J shed 2 bases, with 7 bases lying between them. The CDR3 loop reads CASSLTQAGNTIYF. The DNA for the CDR3 is TGTGCCAGCAGCTTAACTCAGGCTGGAAACACCATATATTTT.

This clonotype was counted only a few times. The V call is TRBV12-3 or TRBV12-4, the J call TRBJ2-1, with 10 bases aligning to TRBD1. V shed 6 bases, J shed 8 bases, and the junction held 10 bases outside the gene matches. The CDR3 is 15 amino acids. The CDR3 reads CASRPPDRGRDEQFF. The DNA for the CDR3 is TGTGCCAGCAGGCCACCCGACAGGGGGCGGGATGAGCAGTTCTTC.

As to this clonotype: One end of the junction varies from germline; a read error may be responsible. V usage is TRBV28 and J usage is TRBJ2-3; D unclear. CDR1 MDHEN and CDR2 SYDVKM come from the germline V gene. This CDR3 contains 15 residues. The CDR3 sequence is CASIPKRYYTDTQYF. The CDR3 nucleotides are TGTGCCAGCATCCCAAAGCGCTATTACACAGATACGCAGTATTTC.

The J gene is TRBJ2-2, the V gene TRBV28, with 11 positions matching TRBD1. Per the germline V gene, CDR1 is MDHEN and CDR2 is SYDVKM. The CDR3 has 16 residues. Unmatched junction bases numbered 5, after V lost 4 bases and J lost 4 bases. The CDR3 reads CASSYTGTGGTGELFF. The CDR3 DNA sequence: TGTGCCAGCAGTTATACCGGGACAGGGGGCACCGGGGAGCTGTTTTTT.

This clonotype was observed many times. This chain links TRBV7-8 with TRBJ2-5; 10 bases agree with TRBD2. Trimming took 1 base from V and 5 from J; bases not matched to a gene: 7. The germline gives CDR1 SGHVS, CDR2 FQNEAQ. There are 16 residues in the CDR3. CDR3 protein: CASSLEAGGPWETQYF. CDR3 nucleotides: TGTGCCAGCAGCTTAGAAGCGGGAGGGCCATGGGAGACCCAGTACTTC. Supplemented by reference TRBV7-8 and TRBJ2-5, the full variable domain reads GAGVSQSPRYKVAKRGQDVALRCDPISGHVSLFWYQQALGQGPEFLTYFQNEAQLDKSGLPSDRFFAERPEGSVSTLKIQRTQQEDSAVYLCASSLEAGGPWETQYFGPGTRLLVL.